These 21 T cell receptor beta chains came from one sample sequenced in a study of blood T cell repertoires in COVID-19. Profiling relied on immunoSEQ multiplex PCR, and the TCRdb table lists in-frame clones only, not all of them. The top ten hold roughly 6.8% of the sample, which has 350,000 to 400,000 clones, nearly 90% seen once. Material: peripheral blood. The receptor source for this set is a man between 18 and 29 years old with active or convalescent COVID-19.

In DNA form, the CDR3 reads TGCGCCAGCAGCGCTGCCGGGGTTCGAGAGACCCAGTACTTC. This encodes CASSAAGVRETQYF. The chain couples TRBV5-1 to TRBJ2-5, with D maybe TRBD2 (5 bases). Germline lookup yields CDR1 SGHRS and CDR2 YFSETQ. This CDR3 is built from 14 residues. Trimming pared 4 bases from V and 4 bases from J, leaving 14 bases between.

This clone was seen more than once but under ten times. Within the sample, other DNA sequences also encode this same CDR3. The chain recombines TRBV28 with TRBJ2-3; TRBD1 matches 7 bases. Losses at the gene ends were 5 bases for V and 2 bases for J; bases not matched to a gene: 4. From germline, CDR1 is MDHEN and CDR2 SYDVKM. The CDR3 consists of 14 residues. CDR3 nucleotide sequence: TGTGCCAGCAGTCTAGGGGGCTCCACAGATACGCAGTATTTT. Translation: CASSLGGSTDTQYF.

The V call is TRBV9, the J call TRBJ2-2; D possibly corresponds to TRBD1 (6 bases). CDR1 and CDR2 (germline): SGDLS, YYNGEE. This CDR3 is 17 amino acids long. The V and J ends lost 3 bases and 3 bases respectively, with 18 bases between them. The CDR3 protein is CASSASPTGLHTGELFF. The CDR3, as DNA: TGTGCCAGCAGCGCGAGCCCCACAGGGTTGCACACCGGGGAGCTGTTTTTT.

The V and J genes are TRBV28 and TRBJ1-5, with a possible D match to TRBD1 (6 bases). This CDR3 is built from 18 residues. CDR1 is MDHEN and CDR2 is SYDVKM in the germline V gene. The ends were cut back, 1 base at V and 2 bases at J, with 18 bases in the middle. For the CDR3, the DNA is TGTGCCAGCAGTTTATACCGTAACCGGGGGGGCCGCAATCAGCCCCAGCATTTT. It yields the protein CASSLYRNRGGRNQPQHF.

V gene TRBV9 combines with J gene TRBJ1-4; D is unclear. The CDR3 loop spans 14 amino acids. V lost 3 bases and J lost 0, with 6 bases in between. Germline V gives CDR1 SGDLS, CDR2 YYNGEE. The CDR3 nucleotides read TGTGCCAGCAGCGCCGGTTCAACTAATGAAAAACTGTTTTTT. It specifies CASSAGSTNEKLFF.

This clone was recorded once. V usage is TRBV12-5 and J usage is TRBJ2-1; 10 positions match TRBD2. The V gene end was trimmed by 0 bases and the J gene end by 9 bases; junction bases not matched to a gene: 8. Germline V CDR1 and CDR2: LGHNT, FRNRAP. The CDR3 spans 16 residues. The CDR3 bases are TGTGCTAGTGGTTTGGTACGTAGCGGGGGGAGCGGTGAGCAGTTCTTC. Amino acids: CASGLVRSGGSGEQFF.

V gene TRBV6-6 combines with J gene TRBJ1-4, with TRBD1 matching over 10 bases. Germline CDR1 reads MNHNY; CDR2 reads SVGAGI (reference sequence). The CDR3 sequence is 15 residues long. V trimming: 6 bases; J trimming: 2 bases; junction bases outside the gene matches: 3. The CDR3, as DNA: TGTGCCAGCAGACCGGGACAGGGGACTAATGAAAAACTGTTTTTT. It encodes CASRPGQGTNEKLFF.

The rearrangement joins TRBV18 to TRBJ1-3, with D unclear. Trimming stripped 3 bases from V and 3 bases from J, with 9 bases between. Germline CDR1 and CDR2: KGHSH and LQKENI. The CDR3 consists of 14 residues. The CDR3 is CASSPPPGGNTIYF. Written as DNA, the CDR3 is TGTGCCAGCTCACCGCCGCCCGGTGGAAACACCATATATTTT.

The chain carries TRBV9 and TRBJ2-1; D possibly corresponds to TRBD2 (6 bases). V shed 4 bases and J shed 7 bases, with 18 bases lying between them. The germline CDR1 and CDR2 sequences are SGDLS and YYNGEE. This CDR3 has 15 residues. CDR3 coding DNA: TGTGCCAGCAGCAATCAGGGACTGTTAGGGAATGAGCAGTTCTTC. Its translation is CASSNQGLLGNEQFF.

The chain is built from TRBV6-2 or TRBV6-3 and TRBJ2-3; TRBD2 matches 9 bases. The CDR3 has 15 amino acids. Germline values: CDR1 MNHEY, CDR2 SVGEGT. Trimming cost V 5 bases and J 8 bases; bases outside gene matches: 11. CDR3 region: CASSPVAGAWGTQYF. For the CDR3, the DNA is TGTGCCAGCAGTCCCGTAGCGGGAGCGTGGGGTACGCAGTATTTT.

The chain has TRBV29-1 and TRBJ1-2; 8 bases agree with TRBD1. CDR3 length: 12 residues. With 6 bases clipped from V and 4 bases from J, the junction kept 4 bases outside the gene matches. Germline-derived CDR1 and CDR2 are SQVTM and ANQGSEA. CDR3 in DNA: TGCAGCGTCGGACAGGGACGCTATGGCTACACCTTC. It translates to CSVGQGRYGYTF.

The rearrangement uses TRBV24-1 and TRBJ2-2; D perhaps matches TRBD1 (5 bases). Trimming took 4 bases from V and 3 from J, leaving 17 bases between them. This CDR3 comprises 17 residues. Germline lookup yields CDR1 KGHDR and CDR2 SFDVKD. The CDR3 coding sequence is TGTGCCACCAGTGACCAGGAAAGGGGCACGGACACCGGGGAGCTGTTTTTT. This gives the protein CATSDQERGTDTGELFF.

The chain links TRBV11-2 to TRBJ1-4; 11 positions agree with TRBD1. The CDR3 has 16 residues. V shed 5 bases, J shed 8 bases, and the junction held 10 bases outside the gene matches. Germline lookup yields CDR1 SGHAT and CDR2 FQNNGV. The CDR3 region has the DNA TGTGCCAGCAGCCTCTGGACAGGGGGCGGAGGAGAAAAACTGTTTTTT. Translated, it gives CASSLWTGGGGEKLFF.

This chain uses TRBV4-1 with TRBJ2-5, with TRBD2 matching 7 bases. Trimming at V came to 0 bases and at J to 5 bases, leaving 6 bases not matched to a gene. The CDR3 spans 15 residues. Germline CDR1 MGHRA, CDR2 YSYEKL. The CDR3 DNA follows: TGCGCCAGCAGCCAAGAAGAGGCTAGCGGTGAGACCCAGTACTTC. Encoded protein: CASSQEEASGETQYF.

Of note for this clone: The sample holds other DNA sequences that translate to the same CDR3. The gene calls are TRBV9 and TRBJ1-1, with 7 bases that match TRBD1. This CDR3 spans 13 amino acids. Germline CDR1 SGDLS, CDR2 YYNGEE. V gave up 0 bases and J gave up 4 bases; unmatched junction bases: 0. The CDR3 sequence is CASSVDRGTEAFF. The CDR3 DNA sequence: TGTGCCAGCAGCGTAGACAGGGGCACTGAAGCTTTCTTT.

CDR3 residues: CASSPGRLEGYTF. CDR3 nucleotides: TGTGCCAGCAGCCCTGGGAGGCTTGAGGGCTACACCTTC. V is TRBV7-8 and J is TRBJ1-2; D gene ambiguous. Germline V lookup: CDR1 SGHVS, CDR2 FQNEAQ. V shed 5 bases and J shed 8 bases, with 15 bases lying between them. The CDR3 is 13 amino acids.

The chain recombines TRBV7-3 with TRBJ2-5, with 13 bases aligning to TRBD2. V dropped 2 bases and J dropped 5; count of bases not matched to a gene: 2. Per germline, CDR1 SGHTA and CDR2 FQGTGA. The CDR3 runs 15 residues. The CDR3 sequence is CASSLGTSGTETQYF. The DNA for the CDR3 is TGTGCCAGCAGCTTAGGGACTAGCGGGACCGAGACCCAGTACTTC.

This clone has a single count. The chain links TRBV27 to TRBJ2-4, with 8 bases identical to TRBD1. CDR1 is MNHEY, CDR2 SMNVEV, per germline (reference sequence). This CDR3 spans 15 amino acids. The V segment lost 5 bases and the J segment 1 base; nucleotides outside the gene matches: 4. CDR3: CASSPQGAAKNIQYF. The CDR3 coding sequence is TGTGCCAGCAGTCCCCAGGGGGCCGCCAAAAACATTCAGTACTTC.

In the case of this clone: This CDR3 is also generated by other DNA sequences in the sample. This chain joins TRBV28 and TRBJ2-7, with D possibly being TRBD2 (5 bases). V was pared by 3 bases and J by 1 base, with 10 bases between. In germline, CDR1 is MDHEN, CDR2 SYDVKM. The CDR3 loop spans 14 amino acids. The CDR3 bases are TGTGCCAGCAGTTTCCGAGGGTTATCCTACGAGCAGTACTTC. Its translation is CASSFRGLSYEQYF.

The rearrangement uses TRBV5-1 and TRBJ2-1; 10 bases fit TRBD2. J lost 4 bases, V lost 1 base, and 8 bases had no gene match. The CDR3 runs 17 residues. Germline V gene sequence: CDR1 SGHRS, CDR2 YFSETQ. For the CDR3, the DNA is TGCGCCAGCAGCTTGAGTCTAGCGGGGGCCGTTTACAATGAGCAGTTCTTC. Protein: CASSLSLAGAVYNEQFF.

The CDR3 DNA follows: TGTGCCAGCAGCCGGGTGACAGGTGATGGCTATGGCTACACCTTC. It is translated as CASSRVTGDGYGYTF. This chain joins TRBV14 and TRBJ1-2; TRBD1 might be the D (6 bases). V was pared by 4 bases and J by 4 bases, with 16 bases between. The CDR3 spans 15 residues. Germline V CDR1 and CDR2: SGHDN, FVKESK.